A single sample is the source of the 8 T cell receptor beta chains below, sequenced in a study of blood T cell repertoires in COVID-19. Profiling relied on immunoSEQ multiplex PCR, and the TCRdb table lists in-frame clones only, not all of them. The table shows under 150,000 clones, with around 88% occurring only once. The sample taken for sequencing was PBMCs or T cells enriched from blood (not recorded which). The receptors were gathered from a woman aged 45-65 years who had recovered from COVID-19.

This clone appeared once. V gene TRBV24-1 combines with J gene TRBJ2-3, with D possibly TRBD2 on 6 matching bases. The germline gives CDR1 KGHDR, CDR2 SFDVKD. With 4 bases removed from V and 7 bases from J, the gap between germline ends came to 8 bases. The CDR3 sequence is 12 residues long. CDR3 region: CATSEEGNTQYF. For the CDR3, the DNA is TGTGCCACCAGTGAGGAGGGCAATACGCAGTATTTT.

This clone has more than one count but fewer than ten. This chain joins TRBV3-1 (or the pseudogene TRBV3-2) and TRBJ1-6; D possibly corresponds to TRBD1 (6 bases). Germline CDR1 and CDR2: LGHDT and YNNKEL (reference sequence). The CDR3 covers 14 residues. Deletions cut 4 bases from V and 7 bases from J, with 11 bases between. The CDR3 loop is CASSLDSANSPLHF. Here the CDR3 DNA reads TGTGCCAGCAGCCTGGACAGCGCGAATTCACCCCTCCACTTT.

The chain recombines TRBV7-2 with TRBJ2-6, with D uncertain. Germline-derived CDR1 and CDR2 are SGHTA and FQGNSA. V was shortened by 2 bases and J by 3 bases, with 8 bases between the two germline ends. The CDR3 runs 15 residues. The CDR3 nucleotides are TGTGCCAGCAGCTTATATACAGATGGGGCCAACGTCCTGACTTTC. This encodes CASSLYTDGANVLTF.

This chain uses TRBV7-9 with TRBJ2-1; 10 positions match TRBD1. The CDR3 extends over 17 amino acids. Germline values: CDR1 SEHNR, CDR2 FQNEAQ (reference sequence). After removal of 0 bases from V and 4 bases from J, the junction contained 6 bases not matched to a gene. The CDR3 spells CASSLAPGTGDYNEQFF. DNA of the CDR3: TGTGCCAGCAGCTTAGCACCCGGGACAGGGGATTACAATGAGCAGTTCTTC.

V is TRBV6-5 and J is TRBJ1-4, with 7 bases identical to TRBD1. From germline, CDR1 is MNHEY and CDR2 SVGAGI. This CDR3 comprises 14 residues. J lost 3 bases, V lost 6 bases, and 4 bases had no gene match. CDR3 sequence: CASRQGRSNEKLFF. The CDR3 nucleotides are TGTGCCAGCAGACAGGGGAGGTCTAATGAAAAACTGTTTTTT.

The chain has TRBV15 and TRBJ2-7, with 11 bases fitting TRBD1. Germline CDR1 LNHNV, CDR2 YYDKDF (reference sequence). The junction had 10 bases not matched to a gene; V was cut back by 5 bases and J by 4 bases. This CDR3 has 16 amino acids. The CDR3 sequence is CATSSSRTGGVYEQYF. CDR3 DNA sequence: TGTGCCACCAGCTCATCTCGGACAGGGGGCGTGTACGAGCAGTACTTC. Based on the CDR3 plus reference TRBV15 and TRBJ2-7, the full variable domain is DAMVIQNPRYQVTQFGKPVTLSCSQTLNHNVMYWYQQKSSQAPKLLFHYYDKDFNNEADTPDNFQSRRPNTSFCFLDIRSPGLGDTAMYLCATSSSRTGGVYEQYFGPGTRLTVT.

The rearrangement uses TRBV2 and TRBJ2-7; 7 bases agree with TRBD1. Per germline, CDR1 SNHLY and CDR2 FYNNEI. Germline trimming cut 11 bases from V and 3 bases from J; bases unmatched to any gene: 7. This CDR3 has 12 amino acids. CDR3 protein: CAAGGQFYEQYF. CDR3 coding DNA: TGTGCCGCAGGGGGACAGTTCTACGAGCAGTACTTC.

This chain connects TRBV11-3 to TRBJ2-2, with 8 positions matching TRBD2. Trimming took 2 bases from V and 1 from J; bases not matched to a gene: 0. This CDR3 comprises 15 residues. Germline CDR1 and CDR2: SGHNT and YENEEA. CDR3 region: CASSLSGGNTGELFF. CDR3 DNA sequence: TGTGCCAGCAGCTTAAGCGGGGGGAACACCGGGGAGCTGTTTTTT.